These 5 T cell receptor beta chains were all obtained from the same sample, sequenced in a study of blood T cell repertoires in COVID-19. Only in-frame clones appear in the TCRdb table, and some are missing; sequencing was by immunoSEQ multiplex PCR. The table lists some 220,000 clones, under 90% of them singletons. The sequenced sample consisted of peripheral blood. Every receptor here comes from an elderly woman with active or convalescent COVID-19.

The rearrangement uses TRBV14 and TRBJ2-1, with a tentative D call TRBD1 (6 bases). Trimming cost V 1 base and J 7 bases, with 11 bases left between them. Germline V gene data show CDR1 as SGHDN and CDR2 as FVKESK. The CDR3 sequence is 14 residues long. CDR3 loop: CASSQVGQGNEQFF. Here the CDR3 DNA reads TGTGCCAGCAGCCAAGTAGGCCAGGGGAATGAGCAGTTCTTC.

The rearrangement links TRBV15 to TRBJ1-4, with 10 bases aligning to TRBD1. In germline, CDR1 is LNHNV, CDR2 YYDKDF (reference sequence). CDR3 size: 16 residues. V lost 0 bases and J lost 10; bases outside the gene matches: 8. CDR3 in amino acids: CATSRDRGQGWVKLFF. CDR3 DNA sequence: TGTGCCACCAGCAGAGATAGGGGACAGGGGTGGGTAAAACTGTTTTTT.

The CDR3 nucleotides are TGTGCCAGCAGCTTCCCCGAGCGCTACCCCAACAACCGGGACAGGGGGCAGAACTATGGCTACACCTTC. Encoded protein: CASSFPERYPNNRDRGQNYGYTF. The chain couples TRBV13 to TRBJ1-2; 12 bases map to TRBD1. J gave up 2 bases and V 3 bases, and 25 bases lay outside the gene matches. The CDR3 totals 23 residues. The germline V gene encodes CDR1 PRHDT and CDR2 FYEKMQ (reference sequence).

This sequence joins TRBV7-2 and TRBJ2-2, with 9 bases lining up with TRBD2. Germline assignment: CDR1 SGHTA and CDR2 FQGNSA. Losses at the gene ends were 2 bases for V and 4 bases for J; bases not matched to a gene: 2. The CDR3 has 15 amino acids. The CDR3: CASSLLAGFTGELFF. The CDR3 DNA sequence: TGTGCCAGCAGCTTACTAGCGGGGTTCACCGGGGAGCTGTTTTTT.

The rearrangement links TRBV30 to TRBJ2-3; 10 bases line up with TRBD2. The germline gives CDR1 GTSNPN, CDR2 SVGIG (reference sequence). The V gene end was trimmed by 3 bases and the J gene end by 6 bases; junction bases not matched to a gene: 12. The CDR3 is made up of 16 amino acids. The DNA of the CDR3 is TGTGCCTGGAGCGGAACTAGCGGGGCTAAATGGGATACGCAGTATTTT. Protein product: CAWSGTSGAKWDTQYF.